Below are 5 T cell receptor beta chains sequenced from a single sample in a study of cytotoxic CD8 clonotypes in ibrutinib-treated CLL. TCRdb's copy holds only in-frame clones and misses some; the assay was immunoSEQ multiplex PCR. The sample holds 65,000 to 85,000 clones, just over 90% seen once. The material was PBMCs, obtained after 12 months of ibrutinib treatment. These receptors all stem from a human donor with chronic lymphocytic leukemia.

This chain links TRBV4-2 with TRBJ2-7; TRBD2 matches at 11 bases. Germline loops: CDR1 LGHNA, CDR2 YNFKEQ. The CDR3 has 16 residues. V shed 7 bases, J shed 5 bases, and the junction held 13 bases outside the gene matches. The CDR3 region is CASTPRTTSGAHEQYF. Written as DNA, the CDR3 is TGTGCCAGCACCCCTCGGACGACTAGCGGGGCTCACGAGCAGTACTTC.

The rearrangement links TRBV18 to TRBJ1-3; TRBD1 is a possible D gene (5 bases). This CDR3 contains 15 residues. Germline CDR1 reads KGHSH; CDR2 reads LQKENI. V lost 6 bases to trimming and J lost 1 base, with 13 bases between them. CDR3 sequence reads: CASSPTGESGNTIYF. In DNA, the CDR3 is TGTGCCAGCTCGCCCACAGGAGAATCTGGAAACACCATATATTTT.

The rearrangement uses TRBV7-6 and TRBJ1-6; possible D gene TRBD1, 5 bases. Germline assignment: CDR1 SGHVS and CDR2 FNYEAQ. The ends were cut back, 2 bases at V and 14 bases at J, with 13 bases in the middle. This CDR3 is 13 amino acids long. CDR3 DNA sequence: TGTGCCAGCAGCTTAAGCAGGGTGCAGGCCCTCCACTTT. Translation: CASSLSRVQALHF.

The chain joins TRBV7-2 to TRBJ1-2, with D tentatively TRBD1 (5 bases). V lost 5 bases, J lost 4 bases, and 14 bases lay in between. The germline CDR1 and CDR2 sequences are SGHTA and FQGNSA. The length of the CDR3 is 14 residues. The CDR3: CASSPGQTIYGYTF. For the CDR3, the DNA is TGTGCCAGCAGCCCCGGACAAACTATCTATGGCTACACCTTC.

This chain connects TRBV7-9 to TRBJ2-5, with TRBD2 matching over 7 bases. V was clipped by 5 bases and J by 5 bases; unmatched bases: 5. Germline CDR1 reads SEHNR; CDR2 reads FQNEAQ (reference sequence). The CDR3 covers 13 residues. The CDR3 protein is CASSRGGLETQYF. The CDR3 DNA follows: TGTGCCAGCAGCCGGGGAGGGCTCGAGACCCAGTACTTC. Based on the CDR3 plus reference TRBV7-9 and TRBJ2-5, the full variable domain is DTGVSQNPRHKITKRGQNVTFRCDPISEHNRLYWYRQTLGQGPEFLTYFQNEAQLEKSRLLSDRFSAERPKGSFSTLEIQRTEQGDSAMYLCASSRGGLETQYFGPGTRLLVL.